This TCR beta chain appears in the sequencing data of a study of PD-1 and CTLA-4 blockade in melanoma. Only in-frame clones appear in the TCRdb table, and some are missing; sequencing was by immunoSEQ multiplex PCR. The top ten clones hold around 7.8% of a sample with 25,000 to 30,000 clones, 70% to 90% of them seen once. V shed 5 bases and J 1 base; nucleotides not matched to a gene: 6. Germline loops: CDR1 SEHNR, CDR2 FQNEAQ (reference sequence). The CDR3 is 15 amino acids. The chain joins TRBV7-9 to TRBJ1-2; 8 positions match TRBD1. This TCR was recovered from a human donor with melanoma. The input for sequencing was CD8+ T cells from peripheral blood, taken before anti-PD-1 treatment. The CDR3 sequence: CASSPRTGINYGYTF. For the CDR3, the DNA is TGTGCCAGCAGCCCTCGGACAGGGATTAACTATGGCTACACCTTC.